This T cell receptor beta chain was recorded in a study of spatial heterogeneity in lung cancer. TCRdb re-analysed the 5' RACE reads in MiXCR, keeping a single row per CDR3 protein. The table shows under 150,000 distinct CDR3 sequences, with less than 14% occurring only once. This sample's time point: blood at routine non-recurrence follow-up after resection. Material for sequencing was whole RNA from tumor, nontumor lung or frozen PBMC, left unsorted. CDR1 is LGHNA, CDR2 YNFKEQ, per germline. The CDR3 is 17 residues long. With 0 bases clipped from V and 1 base from J, the junction kept 7 bases outside the gene matches. This clonotype occurred many times.

V is TRBV4-2 and J is TRBJ2-3; 7 bases are a match to TRBD2. The material was PBMCs, obtained at follow-up. This TCR was recovered from a female donor with early-stage non-small cell lung cancer. CDR3 sequence: CASSQDGASGGTDTQYF. The DNA of the CDR3 is TGTGCCAGCAGCCAAGATGGGGCTAGCGGTGGCACAGATACGCAGTATTTT.